The 20 T cell receptor beta chains reported below all come from one sample, sequenced in a study of T cell changes during pregnancy in multiple sclerosis. TCRdb keeps only in-frame clones here, not all; method: immunoSEQ multiplex PCR. The sample holds tens of thousands of clones; about 91% are singletons and the top ten take just under 0.3%. The sequencing here drew on CD4+ T cells from peripheral blood mononuclear cells, taken in the third trimester of pregnancy. The receptors originated from a female donor in good health, enrolled as a control in a pregnancy study.

The CDR3 loop is CASSPQTGGAYYGYTF. CDR3 DNA: TGTGCCAGCTCACCGCAGACAGGGGGCGCATATTATGGCTACACCTTC. This chain joins TRBV18 and TRBJ1-2; 10 positions agree with TRBD1. Germline V gene lookup returns CDR1 KGHSH and CDR2 LQKENI. V gave up 3 bases and J gave up 5 bases; unmatched junction bases: 9. The CDR3 consists of 16 residues.

The rearrangement links TRBV18 to TRBJ2-2; 8 bases are a match to TRBD1. The V gene's germline CDR1 is KGHSH and CDR2 LQKENI. The CDR3 totals 17 residues. The V gene end was trimmed by 0 bases and the J gene end by 1 base; junction bases not matched to a gene: 4. The CDR3 sequence: CASSPPPGQGNTGELFF. The CDR3 region has the DNA TGTGCCAGCTCACCACCACCCGGACAGGGGAACACCGGGGAGCTGTTTTTT.

The J gene is TRBJ2-1, the V gene TRBV7-9, with 7 nucleotides matching TRBD1. This CDR3 is built from 15 residues. Trimming at V came to 3 bases and at J to 4 bases, leaving 6 bases not matched to a gene. Germline CDR1 and CDR2: SEHNR and FQNEAQ (reference sequence). The CDR3 bases are TGTGCCAGCAGCTTGGACAGGACTTTATACAATGAGCAGTTCTTC. It codes for CASSLDRTLYNEQFF.

The chain joins TRBV11-3 to TRBJ1-1; no reliable D call. The CDR3 has 13 amino acids. Germline CDR1 SGHNT, CDR2 YENEEA. V was cut by 4 bases and J by 0 bases, with 6 bases left in between. The CDR3 spells CASSSYMNTEAFF. The CDR3 DNA reads TGTGCCAGCAGCTCCTATATGAACACTGAAGCTTTCTTT.

The V gene is TRBV9, the J gene TRBJ1-1; D ambiguous. The germline V gene encodes CDR1 SGDLS and CDR2 YYNGEE. The CDR3 is 14 amino acids. V lost 0 bases and J 0 bases, leaving 6 bases between the germline ends. The CDR3 sequence is CASSVGGMNTEAFF. The CDR3 DNA follows: TGTGCCAGCAGCGTAGGCGGTATGAACACTGAAGCTTTCTTT. Looking up the rest from reference TRBV9 and TRBJ1-1 gives the full variable domain: DSGVTQTPKHLITATGQRVTLRCSPRSGDLSVYWYQQSLDQGLQFLIQYYNGEERAKGNILERFSAQQFPDLHSELNLSSLELGDSALYFCASSVGGMNTEAFFGQGTRLTVV.

The V gene is TRBV19, the J gene TRBJ1-2; D unresolved. CDR3 size: 14 residues. Trimming left V 7 bases short and J 4 bases short, with 16 bases between. Germline V gives CDR1 LNHDA, CDR2 SQIVND (reference sequence). This chain's CDR3 is CASTDPGSLYGYTF. DNA for the CDR3: TGTGCCAGTACCGACCCGGGATCCCTCTATGGCTACACCTTC. Full variable domain (rest looked up from reference TRBV19 and TRBJ1-2): DGGITQSPKYLFRKEGQNVTLSCEQNLNHDAMYWYRQDPGQGLRLIYYSQIVNDFQKGDIAEGYSVSREKKESFPLTVTSAQKNPTAFYLCASTDPGSLYGYTFGSGTRLTVV.

The V call is TRBV7-2, the J call TRBJ1-6; D is possibly TRBD1 (5 bases). Trimming shortened V by 0 bases and J by 11 bases, and 11 bases separated the two germline ends. CDR1 and CDR2 from the germline V gene are SGHTA and FQGNSA. The CDR3 covers 14 residues. The CDR3 bases are TGTGCCAGCAGCTTAGCCAGGGAAGGGCCACCCCTCCACTTT. It translates to CASSLAREGPPLHF.

The DNA of the CDR3 is TGTGCCAGTAGCTGGGGACAGGGCCGTCAGCCCCAGCATTTT. It is translated as CASSWGQGRQPQHF. V and J are TRBV19 and TRBJ1-5, with 9 bases fitting TRBD1. V was pared by 6 bases and J by 6 bases, with 6 bases of the junction left unmatched. This CDR3 contains 14 residues. Germline CDR1 LNHDA, CDR2 SQIVND (reference sequence).

The V call is TRBV7-2, the J call TRBJ1-2; 9 bases fit TRBD1. V trimming: 4 bases; J trimming: 8 bases; junction bases outside the gene matches: 5. Looked up from germline, CDR1 is SGHTA and CDR2 is FQGNSA. The CDR3 sequence is 13 residues long. The CDR3, as DNA: TGTGCCAGCAGCTCACCAACAGGGGGCGGCTACACCTTC. It codes for CASSSPTGGGYTF.

The rearrangement links TRBV4-2 to TRBJ2-1; 12 positions match TRBD1. V was pared by 2 bases and J by 6 bases, with 8 bases of the junction left unmatched. The germline V gene has CDR1 LGHNA and CDR2 YNFKEQ. The CDR3 sequence is 17 residues long. CDR3 DNA sequence: TGTGCCAGCAGCCAATCAACCGGGACAGGGGGCTTCAATGAGCAGTTCTTC. Amino acid sequence: CASSQSTGTGGFNEQFF.

Judged by abundance, this clone is medium-sized (0.01 to 0.1%). V usage is TRBV6-5 and J usage is TRBJ1-2; tentatively, D is TRBD1 (6 bases). Germline V gene lookup returns CDR1 MNHEY and CDR2 SVGAGI. CDR3 length: 14 amino acids. V dropped 1 base and J dropped 6 bases, with 12 bases sitting between them. CDR3 residues: CASSYWPGEDGYTF. DNA for the CDR3: TGTGCCAGCAGTTACTGGCCAGGGGAAGATGGCTACACCTTC.

This rearrangement joins TRBV9 to TRBJ2-2; TRBD2 agrees at 9 bases. After removal of 2 bases from V and 4 bases from J, the junction contained 12 bases not matched to a gene. The CDR3 has 18 amino acids. Germline assignment: CDR1 SGDLS and CDR2 YYNGEE. The chain's CDR3 is CASSVRVGWRGGTGELFF. The CDR3 region has the DNA TGTGCCAGCAGCGTCCGAGTGGGTTGGCGGGGGGGCACCGGGGAGCTGTTTTTT.

This clone was found a few times. The gene calls are TRBV30 and TRBJ1-1; D unresolved. The CDR3 covers 13 residues. Trimming took off 0 bases at V and 4 bases at J, with 9 bases between the two ends. Germline CDR1 GTSNPN, CDR2 SVGIG (reference sequence). The CDR3 reads CAWSVIFGTEAFF. In DNA form, the CDR3 reads TGTGCCTGGAGTGTAATATTCGGCACTGAAGCTTTCTTT.

The gene calls are TRBV4-3 and TRBJ2-4, with D possibly TRBD2 on 6 matching bases. This CDR3 spans 16 amino acids. Germline assignment: CDR1 LGHNA and CDR2 YSLEER. Trimming pared 1 base from V and 0 bases from J, leaving 10 bases between. CDR3 region: CASSQGRELAKNIQYF. In nucleotides, the CDR3 is TGCGCCAGCAGCCAAGGCCGGGAGCTAGCCAAAAACATTCAGTACTTC.

This clone was seen only once. The gene calls are TRBV25-1 and TRBJ2-2, with 9 positions matching TRBD1. The CDR3 contains 17 residues. After removal of 1 base from V and 6 bases from J, the junction contained 9 bases not matched to a gene. The germline CDR1 and CDR2 sequences are MGHDK and SYGVNS. CDR3 protein: CASSEWTGQGGSGELFF. The CDR3 coding sequence is TGTGCCAGCAGTGAATGGACGGGACAGGGAGGGTCCGGGGAGCTGTTTTTT. Full variable domain (rest looked up from reference TRBV25-1 and TRBJ2-2): EADIYQTPRYLVIGTGKKITLECSQTMGHDKMYWYQQDPGMELHLIHYSYGVNSTEKGDLSSESTVSRIRTEHFPLTLESARPSHTSQYLCASSEWTGQGGSGELFFGEGSRLTVL.

The chain joins TRBV19 to TRBJ2-7; 7 positions match TRBD1. Germline V gene lookup returns CDR1 LNHDA and CDR2 SQIVND (reference sequence). V shed 5 bases and J 2 bases; nucleotides not matched to a gene: 9. The CDR3 covers 15 residues. CDR3 sequence reads: CASSPQGTVPYEQYF. The DNA of the CDR3 is TGTGCCAGTAGTCCCCAGGGGACAGTCCCCTACGAGCAGTACTTC.

The chain couples TRBV27 to TRBJ2-1, with 9 bases identical to TRBD1. The CDR3 is made up of 14 amino acids. Germline CDR1 and CDR2: MNHEY and SMNVEV (reference sequence). With V trimmed by 6 bases and J by 6 bases, 6 bases remained unmatched. CDR3 nucleotides: TGTGCCAGCAGATACCGGGACAGGGCCAATGAGCAGTTCTTC. Protein product: CASRYRDRANEQFF.

This rearrangement joins TRBV5-4 to TRBJ2-7, with D tentatively TRBD2 (6 bases). The CDR3 spans 14 residues. The germline V gene has CDR1 SGHNT and CDR2 YYREEE (reference sequence). Trimming stripped 4 bases from V and 4 bases from J, with 15 bases between. The CDR3: CASSPIGGNYEQYF. Written as DNA, the CDR3 is TGTGCCAGCAGCCCCATCGGAGGGAATTACGAGCAGTACTTC.

This chain links TRBV4-2 with TRBJ2-7; D is perhaps TRBD2 (5 bases). V was shortened by 3 bases and J by 3 bases, with 12 bases between the two germline ends. CDR3 length equals 14 residues. Looked up from germline, CDR1 is LGHNA and CDR2 is YNFKEQ. The CDR3 coding sequence is TGTGCCAGCAGCCACCGAGGGTCCCGCTACGAGCAGTACTTC. It codes for CASSHRGSRYEQYF.

This sequence joins TRBV11-1 and TRBJ1-4; a possible D gene is TRBD1 (6 bases). Germline lookup yields CDR1 SGHAT and CDR2 FQDESV (reference sequence). The length of the CDR3 is 14 residues. V lost 5 bases to trimming and J lost 8 bases, with 15 bases between them. The CDR3 loop is CASSTRDMREKLFF. Written as DNA, the CDR3 is TGTGCCAGCAGCACCCGGGACATGAGGGAAAAACTGTTTTTT.